The T cell receptor beta chain described here comes from a study of cytomegalovirus exposure and HLA in healthy donors. General study results and limits: TCR beta chain V- and J-gene trimming was linked, in a later analysis, to a missense variant in DCLRE1C. Later findings reportedly placed an Asian-associated ancestry cluster below the approximately 670-donor mean for N-insertions. High sensitivity and specificity were reportedly achieved when the classifier diagnosed cytomegalovirus status. In an earlier analysis, productive rearrangement rates for most beta V segments clustered near 90% or 30%.

As concerns this clone: Antigen: not known.

PCR primers comprised 60 Vbeta and 13 Jbeta primers. Sequenced by immunoSEQ multiplex PCR; TCRdb stores in-frame clones only, minus some. The data hold 200,000 or so clones, with roughly 80% observed a single time. This CDR3 spans 13 amino acids. Trimming took off 5 bases at V and 2 bases at J, with 10 bases between the two ends. Looked up from germline, CDR1 is MNHNS and CDR2 is SASEGT. This TCR was sampled from a girl aged 5-17 years in good health and CMV-seronegative. Sequencing used PBMCs. The chain joins TRBV6-1 to TRBJ2-7; D possibly corresponds to TRBD1 (5 bases). CDR3 sequence reads: CASSWARAYEQYF. The CDR3 DNA is TGTGCCAGCAGTTGGGCCAGGGCCTACGAGCAGTACTTC.